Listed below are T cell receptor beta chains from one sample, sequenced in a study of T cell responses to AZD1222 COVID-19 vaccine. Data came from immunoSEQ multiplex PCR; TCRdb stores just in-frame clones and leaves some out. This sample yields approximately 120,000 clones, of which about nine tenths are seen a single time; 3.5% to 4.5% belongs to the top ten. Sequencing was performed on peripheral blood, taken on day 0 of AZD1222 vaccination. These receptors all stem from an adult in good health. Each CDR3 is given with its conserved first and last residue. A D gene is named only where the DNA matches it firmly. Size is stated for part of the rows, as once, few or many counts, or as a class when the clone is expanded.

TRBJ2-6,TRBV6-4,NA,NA,CASSEGPASGANVLTF,TGTGCCAGCAGTGAGGGACCGGCCTCTGGGGCCAACGTCCTGACTTTC
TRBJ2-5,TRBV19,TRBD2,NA,CASSTEREDQETQYF,TGTGCCAGTAGTACGGAGCGGGAGGACCAAGAGACCCAGTACTTC
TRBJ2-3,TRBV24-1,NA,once,CATSDLSLTDTQYF,TGTGCCACCAGTGATCTCTCCCTTACAGATACGCAGTATTTT
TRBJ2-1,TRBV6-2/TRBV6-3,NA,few,CASSYSRGQFF,TGTGCCAGCAGTTACTCGAGGGGCCAGTTCTTC
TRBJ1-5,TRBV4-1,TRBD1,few,CASSQGQGDYQPQHF,TGCGCCAGCAGCCAAGGTCAGGGGGACTATCAGCCCCAGCATTTT
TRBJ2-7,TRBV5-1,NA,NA,CASSFDSYEQYF,TGCGCCAGCAGCTTCGACAGCTACGAGCAGTACTTC
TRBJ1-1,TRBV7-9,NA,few,CASSPLDSEAFF,TGTGCCAGCAGCCCACTGGACAGCGAAGCTTTCTTT
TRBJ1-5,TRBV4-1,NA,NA,CASSQVGGPDNQPQHF,TGCGCCAGCAGCCAAGTGGGGGGGCCTGACAATCAGCCCCAGCATTTT
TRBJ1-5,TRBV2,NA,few,CASSDRNSNQPQHF,TGTGCCAGCAGTGACAGAAATAGCAATCAGCCCCAGCATTTT
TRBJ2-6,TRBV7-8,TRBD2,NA,CASSLGLAGGPGANVLTF,TGTGCCAGCAGCTTAGGACTAGCGGGGGGGCCTGGGGCCAACGTCCTGACTTTC
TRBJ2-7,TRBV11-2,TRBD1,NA,CASSFRGGTGDNEQYF,TGTGCCAGCAGCTTCCGGGGGGGGACAGGGGACAACGAGCAGTACTTC
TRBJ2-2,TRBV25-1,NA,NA,CASSDPGSNTGELFF,TGTGCCAGCAGTGATCCCGGGTCTAACACCGGGGAGCTGTTTTTT
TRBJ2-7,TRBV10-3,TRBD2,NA,CAISDSHGTSGKYEQYF,TGTGCCATCAGTGACTCCCACGGGACTAGCGGGAAATACGAGCAGTACTTC
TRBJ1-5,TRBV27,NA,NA,CASSQTRDQPQHF,TGTGCCAGCAGTCAAACTAGGGATCAGCCCCAGCATTTT
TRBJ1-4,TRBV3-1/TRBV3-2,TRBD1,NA,CASSSGTEVEKLFF,TGTGCCAGCAGTTCCGGGACAGAAGTGGAAAAACTGTTTTTT
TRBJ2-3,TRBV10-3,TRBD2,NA,CAIKMGGSGATDTQYF,TGTGCCATCAAGATGGGAGGTAGCGGGGCCACAGATACGCAGTATTTT
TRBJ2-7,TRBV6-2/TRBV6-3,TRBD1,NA,CASSLWTGGSYEQYF,TGTGCCAGCAGTCTTTGGACAGGGGGCTCCTACGAGCAGTACTTC
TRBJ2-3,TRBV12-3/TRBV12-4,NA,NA,CASSRGPYDTQYF,TGTGCCAGCAGCCGTGGACCCTATGATACGCAGTATTTT
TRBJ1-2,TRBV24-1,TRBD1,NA,CATGRQGERGYTF,TGTGCCACCGGAAGACAGGGAGAAAGGGGCTACACCTTC
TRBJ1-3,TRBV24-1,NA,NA,CATYRSRDNNYSGNTIYF,TGTGCCACCTACCGCTCCCGGGATAACAACTACTCTGGAAACACCATATATTTT
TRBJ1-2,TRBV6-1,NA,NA,CASSDGRYGYTF,TGTGCCAGCAGTGACGGGAGGTATGGCTACACCTTC
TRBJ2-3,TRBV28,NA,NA,CASSVNHITGYGWGTDTQYF,TGTGCCAGCAGTGTGAATCACATTACAGGGTATGGGTGGGGCACAGATACGCAGTATTTT
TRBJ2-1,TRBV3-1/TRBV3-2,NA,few,CASSRQPSGDNEQFF,TGTGCCAGCAGCCGACAACCTTCGGGTGACAATGAGCAGTTCTTC
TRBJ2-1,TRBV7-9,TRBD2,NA,CASSLRLAGGYNEQFF,TGTGCCAGCAGCTTACGCCTAGCGGGGGGCTACAATGAGCAGTTCTTC
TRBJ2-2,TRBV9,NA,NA,CASTDRIINTGELFF,TGTGCCAGCACCGACAGGATTATCAACACCGGGGAGCTGTTTTTT
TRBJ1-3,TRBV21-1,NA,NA,CASSKARGQTSGNTIYF,TGTGCCAGCAGCAAAGCCCGGGGACAGACCTCTGGAAACACCATATATTTT
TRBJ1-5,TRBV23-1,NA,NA,CASSQFEQTNSNQPQHF,TGCGCCAGCAGTCAATTCGAACAGACTAATAGCAATCAGCCCCAGCATTTT
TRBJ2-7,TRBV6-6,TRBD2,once,CASSRTSGGAVGYEQYF,TGTGCCAGCAGTCGGACAAGCGGGGGGGCGGTGGGGTACGAGCAGTACTTC
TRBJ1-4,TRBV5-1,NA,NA,CASSLEPGYGVEKLFF,TGCGCCAGCAGCTTGGAGCCGGGGTATGGGGTTGAAAAACTGTTTTTT
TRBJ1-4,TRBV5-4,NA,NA,CASSFQSTNEKLFF,TGTGCCAGCAGCTTCCAGTCAACTAATGAAAAACTGTTTTTT
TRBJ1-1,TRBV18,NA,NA,CASSGYTLNTEAFF,TGTGCCAGCTCAGGGTACACCCTGAACACTGAAGCTTTCTTT
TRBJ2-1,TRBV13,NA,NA,CASSLVHEQFF,TGTGCCAGCAGCTTAGTTCATGAGCAGTTCTTC
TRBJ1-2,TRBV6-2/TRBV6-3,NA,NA,CASSSPLALNYGYTF,TGTGCCAGCAGTTCCCCTTTGGCTTTAAACTATGGCTACACCTTC
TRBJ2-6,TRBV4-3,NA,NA,CASSQEGGLSGANVLTF,TGCGCCAGCAGCCAAGAAGGGGGGCTCTCTGGGGCCAACGTCCTGACTTTC
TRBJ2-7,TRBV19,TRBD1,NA,CASSIDPPQQGARYEQYF,TGTGCCAGTAGTATAGATCCCCCCCAACAGGGGGCTAGGTACGAGCAGTACTTC
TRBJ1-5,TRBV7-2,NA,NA,CASSLGHDQPQHF,TGTGCCAGCAGCCTGGGACATGATCAGCCCCAGCATTTT
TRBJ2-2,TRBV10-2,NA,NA,CASSEPGTSNTGELFF,TGCGCCAGCAGTGAGCCCGGGACATCGAACACCGGGGAGCTGTTTTTT
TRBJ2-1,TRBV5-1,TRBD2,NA,CASSRREGSSYNEQFF,TGCGCCAGCAGTCGGCGGGAGGGCAGCTCCTACAATGAGCAGTTCTTC
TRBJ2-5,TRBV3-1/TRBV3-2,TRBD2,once,CASSLAGRGETQYF,TGTGCCAGCAGCTTAGCGGGACGGGGGGAGACCCAGTACTTC
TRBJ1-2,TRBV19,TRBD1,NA,CASSTRPGTGSGIPYNYGYTF,TGTGCCAGTAGTACACGTCCCGGGACAGGATCCGGAATCCCTTACAACTATGGCTACACCTTC
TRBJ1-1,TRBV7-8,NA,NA,CASSSPWGGTEAFF,TGTGCCAGCAGCTCCCCATGGGGGGGGACTGAAGCTTTCTTT
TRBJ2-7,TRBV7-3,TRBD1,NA,CASGEGQGRGEQYF,TGTGCCAGCGGCGAGGGACAGGGACGGGGCGAGCAGTACTTC
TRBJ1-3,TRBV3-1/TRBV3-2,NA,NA,CASSQPQGPTGNTIYF,TGTGCCAGCAGCCAACCCCAGGGGCCGACTGGAAACACCATATATTTT
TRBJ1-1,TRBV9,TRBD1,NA,CASSGLVGTGGRNTEAFF,TGTGCCAGCAGCGGACTTGTAGGGACAGGGGGAAGGAACACTGAAGCTTTCTTT
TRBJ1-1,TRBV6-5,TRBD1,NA,CASRPPGQGQAFF,TGTGCCAGCAGACCCCCGGGACAGGGGCAAGCTTTCTTT
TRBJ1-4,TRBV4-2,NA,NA,CASSQVRQGLGEKLFF,TGTGCCAGCAGCCAAGTTAGGCAGGGGTTGGGGGAAAAACTGTTTTTT
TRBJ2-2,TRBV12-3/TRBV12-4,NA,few,CASSFGPTGELFF,TGTGCCAGCAGCTTCGGGCCCACCGGGGAGCTGTTTTTT
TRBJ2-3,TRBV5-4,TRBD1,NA,CASSPGTGRGDTQYF,TGTGCCAGCAGCCCGGGGACAGGTCGAGGGGATACGCAGTATTTT
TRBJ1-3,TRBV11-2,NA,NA,CASSPQGGLISSGNTIYF,TGTGCCAGCAGCCCCCAGGGAGGTTTGATATCCTCTGGAAACACCATATATTTT
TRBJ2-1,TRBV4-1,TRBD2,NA,CASSRGLAGDYGGEQFF,TGCGCCAGCAGTCGTGGACTAGCGGGAGATTACGGTGGTGAGCAGTTCTTC
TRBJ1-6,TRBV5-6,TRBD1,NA,CASSSGQGNSPLHF,TGTGCCAGCAGCTCCGGACAGGGGAATTCACCCCTCCACTTT
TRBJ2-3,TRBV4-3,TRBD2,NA,CASSQGLAGGQSTDTQYF,TGCGCCAGCAGCCAAGGGCTAGCGGGGGGGCAATCGACAGATACGCAGTATTTT
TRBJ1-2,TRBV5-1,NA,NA,CASSLPGPNYGYTF,TGCGCCAGCAGCTTGCCAGGACCTAACTATGGCTACACCTTC
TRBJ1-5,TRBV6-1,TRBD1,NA,CASSALKGQRNQPQHF,TGTGCCAGCAGTGCCTTAAAGGGACAGAGGAATCAGCCCCAGCATTTT
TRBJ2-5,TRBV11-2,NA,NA,CASSLRLGETQYF,TGTGCCAGCAGCTTACGGTTAGGAGAGACCCAGTACTTC